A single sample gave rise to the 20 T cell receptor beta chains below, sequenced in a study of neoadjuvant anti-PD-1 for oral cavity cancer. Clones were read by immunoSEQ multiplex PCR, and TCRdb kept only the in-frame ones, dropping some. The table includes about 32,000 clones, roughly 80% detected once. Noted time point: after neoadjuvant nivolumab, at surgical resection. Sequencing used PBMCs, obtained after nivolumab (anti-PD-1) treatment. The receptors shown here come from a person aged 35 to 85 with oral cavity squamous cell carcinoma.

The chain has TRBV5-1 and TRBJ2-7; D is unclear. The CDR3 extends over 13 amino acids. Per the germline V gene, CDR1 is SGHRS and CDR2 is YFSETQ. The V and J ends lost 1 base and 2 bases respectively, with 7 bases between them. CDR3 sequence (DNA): TGCGCCAGCAGCTTGAGGGCAGCCTACGAGCAGTACTTC. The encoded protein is CASSLRAAYEQYF.

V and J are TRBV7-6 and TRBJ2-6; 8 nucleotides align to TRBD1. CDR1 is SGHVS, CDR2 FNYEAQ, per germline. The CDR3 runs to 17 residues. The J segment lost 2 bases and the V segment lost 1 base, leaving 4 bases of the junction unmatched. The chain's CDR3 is CASSLGIQGAGANVLTF. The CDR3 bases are TGTGCCAGCAGCTTAGGTATACAGGGGGCTGGGGCCAACGTCCTGACTTTC.

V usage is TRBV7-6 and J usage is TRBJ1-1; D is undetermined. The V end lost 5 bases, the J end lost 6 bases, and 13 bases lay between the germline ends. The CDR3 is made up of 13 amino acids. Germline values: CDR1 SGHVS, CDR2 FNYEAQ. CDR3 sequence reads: CASSSRTDAEAFF. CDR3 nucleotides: TGTGCCAGCAGCAGCCGGACGGATGCTGAAGCTTTCTTT.

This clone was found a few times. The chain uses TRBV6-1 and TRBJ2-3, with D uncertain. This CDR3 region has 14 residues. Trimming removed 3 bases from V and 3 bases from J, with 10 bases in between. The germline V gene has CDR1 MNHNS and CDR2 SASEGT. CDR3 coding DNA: TGTGCCAGCAGTGACGCGGTGGGGACAGATACGCAGTATTTT. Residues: CASSDAVGTDTQYF.

The CDR3 DNA reads as TGCGCCAGCAGCCCGGGGGGACAGCTATCCTACGAGCAGTACTTC. It encodes CASSPGGQLSYEQYF. The chain has TRBV5-1 and TRBJ2-7; D tentatively fits TRBD1 or TRBD2 (7 bases each). This CDR3 has 15 amino acids. V lost 4 bases to trimming and J lost 1 base, with 15 bases between them. From germline, CDR1 is SGHRS and CDR2 YFSETQ.

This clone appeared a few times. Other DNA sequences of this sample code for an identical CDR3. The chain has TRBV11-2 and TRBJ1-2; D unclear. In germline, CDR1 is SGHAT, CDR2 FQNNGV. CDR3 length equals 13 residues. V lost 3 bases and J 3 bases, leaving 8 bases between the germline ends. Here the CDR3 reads CASSFSGDYGYTF. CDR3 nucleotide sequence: TGTGCCAGCAGCTTTTCCGGAGACTATGGCTACACCTTC.

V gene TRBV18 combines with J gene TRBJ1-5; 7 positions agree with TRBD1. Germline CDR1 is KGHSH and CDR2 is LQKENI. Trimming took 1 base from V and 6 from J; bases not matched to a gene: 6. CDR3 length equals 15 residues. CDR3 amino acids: CASSPLSAGGQPQHF. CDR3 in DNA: TGTGCCAGCTCACCACTCTCGGCAGGGGGTCAGCCCCAGCATTTT.

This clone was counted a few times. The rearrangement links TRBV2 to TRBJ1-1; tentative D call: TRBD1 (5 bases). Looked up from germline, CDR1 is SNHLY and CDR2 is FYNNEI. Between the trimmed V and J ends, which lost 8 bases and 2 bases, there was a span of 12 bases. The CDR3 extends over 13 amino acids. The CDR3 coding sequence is TGTGCCAGCGCGACAAGGGGCAACACTGAAGCTTTCTTT. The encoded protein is CASATRGNTEAFF.

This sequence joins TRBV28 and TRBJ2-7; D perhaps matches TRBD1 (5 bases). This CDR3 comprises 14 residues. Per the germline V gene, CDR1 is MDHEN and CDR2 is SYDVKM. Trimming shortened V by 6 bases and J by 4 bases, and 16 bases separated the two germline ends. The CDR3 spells CASSRTTDSYEQYF. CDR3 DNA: TGTGCCAGCAGCCGAACGACAGATTCATACGAGCAGTACTTC.

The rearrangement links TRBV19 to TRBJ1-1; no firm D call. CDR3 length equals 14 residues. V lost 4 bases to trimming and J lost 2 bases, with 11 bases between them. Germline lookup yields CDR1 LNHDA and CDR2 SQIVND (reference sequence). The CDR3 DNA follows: TGTGCCAGTAGTACATGGAGTATTAACACTGAAGCTTTCTTT. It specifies CASSTWSINTEAFF.

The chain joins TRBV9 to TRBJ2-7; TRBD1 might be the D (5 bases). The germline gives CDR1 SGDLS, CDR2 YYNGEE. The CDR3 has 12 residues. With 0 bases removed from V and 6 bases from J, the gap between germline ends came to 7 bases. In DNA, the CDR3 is TGTGCCAGCAGCGTAGCAGGGTCCGAGCAGTACTTC. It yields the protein CASSVAGSEQYF.

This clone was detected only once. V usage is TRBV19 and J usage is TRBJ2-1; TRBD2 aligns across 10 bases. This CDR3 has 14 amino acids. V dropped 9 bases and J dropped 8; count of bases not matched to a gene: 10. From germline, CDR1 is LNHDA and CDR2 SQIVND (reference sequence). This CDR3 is CASRRAGGRDEQFF. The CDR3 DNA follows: TGTGCCAGCCGAAGAGCGGGGGGGAGGGATGAGCAGTTCTTC.

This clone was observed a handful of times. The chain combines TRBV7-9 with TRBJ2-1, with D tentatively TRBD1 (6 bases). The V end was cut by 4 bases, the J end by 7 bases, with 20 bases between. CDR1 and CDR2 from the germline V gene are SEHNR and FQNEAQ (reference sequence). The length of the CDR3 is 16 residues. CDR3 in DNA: TGTGCCAGCAGCTCCAGGGGCGGTTTCTCTGAAAATGAGCAGTTCTTC. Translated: CASSSRGGFSENEQFF.

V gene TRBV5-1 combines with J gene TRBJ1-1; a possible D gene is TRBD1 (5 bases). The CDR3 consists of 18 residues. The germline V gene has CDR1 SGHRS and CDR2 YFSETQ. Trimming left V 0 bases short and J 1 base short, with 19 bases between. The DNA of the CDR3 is TGCGCCAGCAGCTTGGACCAAGTACCGGGACCCCGGAACACTGAAGCTTTCTTT. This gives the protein CASSLDQVPGPRNTEAFF.

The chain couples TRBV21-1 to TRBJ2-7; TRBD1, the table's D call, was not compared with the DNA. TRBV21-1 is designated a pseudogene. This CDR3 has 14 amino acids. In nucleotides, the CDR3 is TGTGCCAGCAGCCCCCGGGACAGGTCCTACGAGCAGTACTTC. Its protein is CASSPRDRSYEQYF.

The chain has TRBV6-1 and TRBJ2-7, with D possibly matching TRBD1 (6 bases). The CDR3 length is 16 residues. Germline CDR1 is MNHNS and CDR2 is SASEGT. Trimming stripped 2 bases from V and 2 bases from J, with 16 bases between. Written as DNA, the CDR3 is TGTGCCAGCAGTGAATCTTTCAGGGGTCCCCCCTACGAGCAGTACTTC. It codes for CASSESFRGPPYEQYF.

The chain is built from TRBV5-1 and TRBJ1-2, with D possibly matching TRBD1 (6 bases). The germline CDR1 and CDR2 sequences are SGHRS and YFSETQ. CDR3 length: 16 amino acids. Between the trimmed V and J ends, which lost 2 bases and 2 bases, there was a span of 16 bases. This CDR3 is CASSFSSGAGNYGYTF. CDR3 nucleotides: TGCGCCAGCAGCTTTTCTTCAGGGGCGGGGAACTATGGCTACACCTTC.

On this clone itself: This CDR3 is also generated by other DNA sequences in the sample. The chain's CDR3 is CASSDNPSTEAFF. In nucleotides, the CDR3 is TGTGCCAGCAGTGATAATCCTAGCACTGAAGCTTTCTTT. The chain employs TRBV2 and TRBJ1-1; no clear D gene. Trimming stripped 3 bases from V and 4 bases from J, with 9 bases between. In germline, CDR1 is SNHLY, CDR2 FYNNEI. The CDR3 runs 13 residues.

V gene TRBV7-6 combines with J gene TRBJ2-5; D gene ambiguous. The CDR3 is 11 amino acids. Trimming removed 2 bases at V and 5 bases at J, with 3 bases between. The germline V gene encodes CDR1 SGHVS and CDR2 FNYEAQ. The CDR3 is CASSLSETQYF. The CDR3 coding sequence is TGTGCCAGCAGCTTAAGTGAGACCCAGTACTTC.

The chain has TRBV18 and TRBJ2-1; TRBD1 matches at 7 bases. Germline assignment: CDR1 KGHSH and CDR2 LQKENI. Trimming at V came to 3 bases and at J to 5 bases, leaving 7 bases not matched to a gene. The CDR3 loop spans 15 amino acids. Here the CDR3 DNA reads TGTGCCAGCTCACCGGGACAGCTACCCGACAATGAGCAGTTCTTC. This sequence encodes CASSPGQLPDNEQFF.